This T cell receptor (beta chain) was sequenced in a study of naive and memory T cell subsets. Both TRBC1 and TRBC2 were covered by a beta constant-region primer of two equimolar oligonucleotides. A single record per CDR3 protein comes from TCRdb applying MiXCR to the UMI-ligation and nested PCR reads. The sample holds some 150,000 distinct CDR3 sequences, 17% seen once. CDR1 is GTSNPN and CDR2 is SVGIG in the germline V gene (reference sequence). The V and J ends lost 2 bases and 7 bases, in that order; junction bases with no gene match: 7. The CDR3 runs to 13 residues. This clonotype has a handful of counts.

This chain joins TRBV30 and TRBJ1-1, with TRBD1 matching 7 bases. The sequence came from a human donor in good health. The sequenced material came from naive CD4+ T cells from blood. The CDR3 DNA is TGTGCCTGGAGTCTTGGCAGGGGGTTTGAAGCTTTCTTT. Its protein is CAWSLGRGFEAFF. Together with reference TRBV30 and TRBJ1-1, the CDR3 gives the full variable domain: SQTIHQWPATLVQPVGSPLSLECTVEGTSNPNLYWYRQAAGRGLQLLFYSVGIGQISSEVPQNLSASRPQDRQFILSSKKLLLSDSGFYLCAWSLGRGFEAFFGQGTRLTVV.